This passage covers 2 T cell receptor beta chains from one sample sequenced in a study of cytomegalovirus exposure and HLA in healthy donors. PCR primers comprised 60 Vbeta and 13 Jbeta primers. Clones were read by immunoSEQ multiplex PCR, and TCRdb kept only the in-frame ones, dropping some. The data show over 150,000 clones, more than 75% seen once. Sequences were obtained from PBMCs. These receptors all come from a man between 18 and 35 years old in good health and CMV-seropositive.

The chain links TRBV7-2 to TRBJ2-1, with 8 bases aligning to TRBD2. Germline lookup yields CDR1 SGHTA and CDR2 FQGNSA. This CDR3 has 16 residues. The ends lost 1 base at V and 4 bases at J; junction bases unmatched: 6. The CDR3 spells CASSLDRSGRYNEQFF. Here the CDR3 DNA reads TGTGCCAGCAGCTTAGATCGAAGCGGGAGATACAATGAGCAGTTCTTC.

The CDR3 sequence: CASSDLLSQGGYGYTF. The CDR3 DNA reads TGTGCCAGCAGTGACCTCTTATCCCAGGGAGGGTATGGCTACACCTTC. J is TRBJ1-2 and V is TRBV25-1; perhaps TRBD1 as D (5 bases). The CDR3 is made up of 16 amino acids. V was pared by 3 bases and J by 5 bases, with 19 bases between. Germline V lookup: CDR1 MGHDK, CDR2 SYGVNS.